The entry below describes one T cell receptor (beta chain). V shed 7 bases, J shed 2 bases, and the junction held 7 bases outside the gene matches. The germline V gene encodes CDR1 MNHEY and CDR2 SVGAGI. The CDR3 is made up of 15 amino acids. The data were taken from a study of control samples from healthy donors and cancer patients. Some clones are missing from TCRdb's copy, which holds only in-frame ones; the method was immunoSEQ multiplex PCR. The data hold 200,000 to 250,000 clones, with around 94% observed a single time. Sequencing used blood. The source of this sequence is a man aged 50-59 years in good health. V gene TRBV6-5 combines with J gene TRBJ2-5; TRBD1 matches at 10 bases. In nucleotides, the CDR3 is TGTGCCAGCACCCGGGGACAGGGGCGGCAAGAGACCCAGTACTTC. It specifies CASTRGQGRQETQYF.